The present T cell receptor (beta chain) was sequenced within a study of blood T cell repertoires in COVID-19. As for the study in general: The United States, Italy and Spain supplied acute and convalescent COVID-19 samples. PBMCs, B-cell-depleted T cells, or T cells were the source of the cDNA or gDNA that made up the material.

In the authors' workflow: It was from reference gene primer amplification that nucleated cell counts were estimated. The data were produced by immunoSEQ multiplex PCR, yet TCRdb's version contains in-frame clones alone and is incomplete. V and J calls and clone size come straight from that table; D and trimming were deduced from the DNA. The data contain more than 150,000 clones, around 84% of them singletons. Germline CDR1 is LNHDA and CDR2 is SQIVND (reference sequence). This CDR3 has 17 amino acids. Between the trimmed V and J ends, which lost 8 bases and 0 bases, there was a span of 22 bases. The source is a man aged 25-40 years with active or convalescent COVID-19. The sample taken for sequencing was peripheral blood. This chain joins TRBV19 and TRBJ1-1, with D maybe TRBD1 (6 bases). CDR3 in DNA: TGTGCCAGTCGCGCCGCCGGTCACAGGGTTATGAACACTGAAGCTTTCTTT. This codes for CASRAAGHRVMNTEAFF.